The T cell receptor beta chain described here comes from a study of cytomegalovirus exposure and HLA in healthy donors. All the people who gave samples were healthy bone marrow donors. CDR1 and CDR2 (germline): SGHRS, YFSETQ. CDR3 length: 16 residues. V lost 4 bases and J lost 4; bases outside the gene matches: 3. The PCR used 60 Vbeta and 13 Jbeta primers. TCRdb's table, derived via immunoSEQ multiplex PCR, lists solely in-frame clones and lacks some. The sample lists roughly 73,000 clones; approximately 80% were seen once. The receptor's source is a man aged 40-55 years in good health and CMV-seronegative. The source material was PBMCs. V is TRBV5-1 and J is TRBJ2-1, with 15 bases aligning to TRBD2. CDR3 protein: CASSPGTSGGYNEQFF. The CDR3 DNA reads TGCGCCAGCAGCCCGGGGACTAGCGGGGGGTACAATGAGCAGTTCTTC.